This T cell receptor (beta chain) was retrieved from a study of cytomegalovirus exposure and HLA in healthy donors. Findings and caveats of the study: Association of a missense DCLRE1C variant with TCR beta V- and J-gene trimming was reported in a later analysis. Within the data, a cluster of highly shared sequence variants was likely a sequencing artifact. An analysis done earlier found most TCR beta V segments productive about 90% or about 30% of the time.

Details on this clone: The target antigen is unknown.

Vbeta (60) and Jbeta (13) primers were used in the PCR. The repertoire was sequenced with immunoSEQ multiplex PCR; TCRdb's copy has only in-frame clones and lacks some. Among under 200,000 clones listed, 70% to 80% were seen once. Trimming shortened V by 3 bases and J by 5 bases, and 22 bases separated the two germline ends. This CDR3 has 17 residues. From germline, CDR1 is LNHDA and CDR2 SQIVND (reference sequence). This TCR came from a man aged 45-65 years in good health and CMV-seropositive. The chain joins TRBV19 to TRBJ2-5, with D perhaps matching TRBD1 (6 bases). Sequencing used PBMCs. CDR3 in DNA: TGTGCCAGTAGTATGGGTCTGACAGGTATCGGCTACGAGACCCAGTACTTC. Protein sequence: CASSMGLTGIGYETQYF.